This T cell receptor beta chain was sequenced for a study of vaccination and CD4 T cells after COVID-19 (dated 2022 in TCRdb). Regarding the research as a whole: Convalescent patients had a positive SARS-CoV-2 result on nasal swab PCR, and of these patients, 8 or 9 had mild disease and one had severe disease. Post-vaccine blood samples were taken a median of about 70 days after the second vaccine dose, with a range of roughly 14 to 241 days. Six males and four females were included in the convalescent cohort, with two Hispanic individuals, seven Caucasians, two Asians and one multiracial person represented. Post-COVID blood samples from convalescent patients were collected a median of around 100 days after diagnosis, with a range of 35 to 161 days. The spike-specific CD4+ TCR repertoire was compared before and after mRNA vaccination in over 9 COVID-19 convalescent patients and a few infection-naive healthy vaccine recipients. Control cultures received a CEFX viral epitope pool as the positive control, an HIV-1 Nef peptide pool as the negative control, or no peptide. The cultures were stimulated with overlapping spike peptide pools from SARS-CoV-2 and from the common cold coronaviruses HCoV-NL63, HCoV-OC43 and HCoV-229E. Participants got two doses of the Pfizer-BioNTech BNT162b2 vaccine (n=8) or two doses of the Moderna mRNA-1273 vaccine (n=2).

Regarding this clonotype: Its antigen is unknown. No quality values exist for individual bases; no much larger clone is one base distant.

Interpreted using the paper, the treatment or condition label stands for: roughly 10-day PBMC culture with coronavirus spike peptide pools or control peptides (ViraFEST assay). The ViraFEST assay was used in the study, in which antigen-specific T cells were expanded with peptide pools and expanded clonotypes were subsequently identified by TCR sequencing. The convalescent patients' positive SARS-CoV-2 PCR tests fell between March and December 2020, which was before the Alpha, Beta and Delta variants emerged in the United States. Each well held about 1.8 million PBMCs cultured with approximately 9.1 ug/ml peptide pools in IMDM containing roughly 4.7% human AB serum and roughly 10 IU/ml IL-2. Half of the culture medium was replaced with fresh IL-2-containing medium on days 3 and 7. Once the cells had been in culture for about 10 days, the EasySep CD4+ T cell isolation kit was used to isolate CD4+ T cells by negative selection. Ficoll-Paque Plus gradient centrifugation was used to isolate PBMCs from whole blood, and the isolated PBMCs were then either used fresh or cryopreserved at -140C. Culture conditions were generally each tested in triplicate wells.

Libraries were constructed by PCR. TCR sequencing of DNA from cultured CD4+ T cells used the Oncomine TCR Beta short-read assay at the Johns Hopkins FTIC core. Genomic DNA was extracted from the cultured CD4+ T cells with the QIAamp micro DNA kit. Oncomine TCR Beta libraries from cultured CD4+ T cells were pooled using unique dual indexes and sequenced on an Illumina iSeq 100. The source study handled its data this way. Non-productive sequences were removed, and CDR3s that did not start with C, did not end with F or W, or were shorter than 7 amino acids were discarded. Antigen-specific clonotypes were identified using the MANAFEST web application through comparison of peptide-stimulated wells with reference and other culture wells. To be called positive, a clone needed an FDR below 0.05, an odds ratio above 5, and a productive frequency above 0.1% in at least two of three replicate wells. Clonotypes that were significantly expanded in both SARS-CoV-2 spike wells and at least one common cold coronavirus spike condition were defined as cross-reactive. CDR3 homology was assessed with Levenshtein distances (stringdist) and unrooted phylogenetic trees (ape) in R version 3.6.1. TCRdb reran the public reads through fastp at Q25 and MiXCR, keeping productive beta chains. When rows share a CDR3 protein, they turn into one entry using the most common DNA and genes. What appears here as the V and J calls and clone size reflects TCRdb's work, not the paper's. The sample data list roughly 15,000 distinct CDR3 sequences, and less than 55% of these were observed just once. The top ten hold 11% to 15% of the sample.

What the research found in general, with its limitations: The study included relatively few convalescent patients and did not analyze early timepoints after natural infection. Of the vaccine-specific clones in convalescent patients, 304 of 307, or nearly all, reacted only to SARS-CoV-2 spike and did not cross-react with common cold coronaviruses. An increase in the median number of SARS-CoV-2-reactive clonotypes from approximately 21 after infection to some 40 after vaccination was observed, but the change was not found to be significant. Among convalescent patients, a median about 86% of the SARS-CoV-2-reactive clones seen after vaccination appeared only after vaccination, which suggests priming specific to the vaccine.

The clonotype was recovered from a human donor who had recovered from COVID-19. Sequenced sample: CD4+ T cells from blood, cultured in vitro.

The DNA is TGTGCCACCAGTGATTCGGACGGAAACACAGATACGCAGTATTTT. Translated, this is CATSDSDGNTDTQYF. Rearrangement joined TRBV24-1 to TRBJ2-3, with the D gene too uncertain to name. Taken from the germline V gene, the CDR1 and CDR2 loops are KGHDR and SFDVKD. At the junction V is shortened by 2 bases and J by 2 bases, with 10 bases in between. The CDR3 holds 15 amino acids from the cysteine to the phenylalanine. Of the read, only the CDR3 DNA is kept; its 45 bases are in frame from base 1.